Below are 15 T cell receptor beta chains sequenced from a single sample in a study of early stage breast cancer tumors. The method was immunoSEQ multiplex PCR; TCRdb's version includes in-frame clones alone and lacks a portion of them. The profile shows about 15,000 clones, approximately 84% of them singletons. What was sequenced was normal breast tissue next to the tumor. These receptors were taken from a person in their twenties or thirties with breast cancer.

The CDR3 sequence is CASSGGGAGAEAFF. The CDR3 DNA reads as TGTGCCAGCAGCGGAGGGGGGGCAGGCGCTGAAGCTTTCTTT. This chain uses TRBV5-4 with TRBJ1-1; D perhaps matches TRBD1 (6 bases). Germline CDR1 reads SGHNT; CDR2 reads YYREEE (reference sequence). This CDR3 comprises 14 residues. With 4 bases removed from V and 6 bases from J, the gap between germline ends came to 16 bases.

The V call is TRBV11-2, the J call TRBJ1-5, with D uncertain. This CDR3 comprises 14 residues. The V end lost 2 bases, the J end lost 1 base, and 6 bases lay between the germline ends. Germline loops: CDR1 SGHAT, CDR2 FQNNGV. CDR3 nucleotide sequence: TGTGCCAGCAGCTTAAGTCAGAGCAATCAGCCCCAGCATTTT. This sequence encodes CASSLSQSNQPQHF.

The chain is built from TRBV5-6 and TRBJ2-1, with 8 bases aligning to TRBD1. The CDR3 spans 14 residues. Losses at the gene ends were 7 bases for V and 3 bases for J; bases not matched to a gene: 6. CDR1 is SGHDT, CDR2 YYEEEE, per germline. CDR3 in amino acids: CASVGTGDYNEQFF. CDR3 nucleotide sequence: TGTGCCAGCGTCGGGACAGGCGACTACAATGAGCAGTTCTTC. Based on the CDR3 plus reference TRBV5-6 and TRBJ2-1, the full variable domain is DAGVTQSPTHLIKTRGQQVTLRCSPKSGHDTVSWYQQALGQGPQFIFQYYEEEERQRGNFPDRFSGHQFPNYSSELNVNALLLGDSALYLCASVGTGDYNEQFFGPGTRLTVL.

As DNA, the CDR3 is TGTGCCAGCTCAGCTAGCGGGAGTGATGAGCAGTTCTTC. The encoded protein is CASSASGSDEQFF. The chain links TRBV18 to TRBJ2-1, with 10 bases fitting TRBD2. Germline V gene data show CDR1 as KGHSH and CDR2 as LQKENI. V was pared by 5 bases and J by 8 bases, with 3 bases of the junction left unmatched. This CDR3 comprises 13 residues. Supplemented by reference TRBV18 and TRBJ2-1, the full variable domain reads NAGVMQNPRHLVRRRGQEARLRCSPMKGHSHVYWYRQLPEEGLKFMVYLQKENIIDESGMPKERFSAEFPKEGPSILRIQQVVRGDSAAYFCASSASGSDEQFFGPGTRLTVL.

The chain uses TRBV28 and TRBJ2-2; 7 bases match TRBD1. Germline V gives CDR1 MDHEN, CDR2 SYDVKM. J gave up 3 bases and V 6 bases, and 4 bases lay outside the gene matches. The CDR3 sequence is 14 residues long. The CDR3 loop is CASSPTGDTGELFF. In DNA, the CDR3 is TGTGCCAGCAGCCCTACAGGGGACACCGGGGAGCTGTTTTTT.

V is TRBV21-1 and J is TRBJ1-2. TRBV21-1 corresponds to a pseudogene. There are 16 residues in the CDR3. The CDR3 spells CASSKELRAGGDGYTF. The CDR3 nucleotides read TGTGCCAGCAGCAAAGAATTGAGGGCAGGGGGGGATGGCTACACCTTC.

This chain uses TRBV6-1 with TRBJ2-1; 7 nucleotides agree with TRBD2. The V and J ends lost 3 bases and 5 bases, in that order; junction bases with no gene match: 4. The CDR3 is made up of 14 amino acids. Germline V gives CDR1 MNHNS, CDR2 SASEGT. CDR3 nucleotide sequence: TGTGCCAGCAGTGACCGCCGGGGGGACAATGAGCAGTTCTTC. This sequence encodes CASSDRRGDNEQFF.

The chain recombines TRBV11-2 with TRBJ2-7; 9 bases line up with TRBD1. CDR3 length equals 13 residues. CDR1 is SGHAT, CDR2 FQNNGV, per germline. The trim removed 6 bases at V and 3 bases at J, leaving 3 bases unmatched. The CDR3 is CASSVTGGYEQYF. CDR3 DNA: TGTGCCAGCAGTGTGACAGGGGGCTACGAGCAGTACTTC.

This chain connects TRBV6-1 to TRBJ2-7; perhaps TRBD2 as D (5 bases). The CDR3 is 15 amino acids. In germline, CDR1 is MNHNS, CDR2 SASEGT. V was trimmed by 5 bases and J by 4 bases, leaving 18 bases between them. The CDR3 DNA sequence: TGTGCCAGCAGTCCAAGACGAGGTGGGGAGTACGAGCAGTACTTC. Translated, it gives CASSPRRGGEYEQYF.

The DNA of the CDR3 is TGTGCCAGCAGTTATGGGCGAAACACTGAAGCTTTCTTT. This translates into CASSYGRNTEAFF. The chain couples TRBV27 to TRBJ1-1; D unresolved. Germline CDR1 reads MNHEY; CDR2 reads SMNVEV (reference sequence). Trimming removed 4 bases at V and 2 bases at J, with 8 bases between. The length of the CDR3 is 13 residues.

The gene calls are TRBV6-1 and TRBJ2-7; no clear D gene. Germline CDR1 MNHNS, CDR2 SASEGT. The CDR3 loop spans 14 amino acids. Between the trimmed V and J ends, which lost 10 bases and 0 bases, there was a span of 16 bases. The CDR3 sequence: CATYESLNSYEQYF. DNA of the CDR3: TGTGCCACCTACGAGTCCTTAAACTCCTACGAGCAGTACTTC.

CDR3 protein: CASSQDAASTDTQYF. CDR3 coding DNA: TGCGCCAGCAGCCAAGACGCTGCTAGCACAGATACGCAGTATTTT. This chain links TRBV4-3 with TRBJ2-3; no definite D call. The germline V gene has CDR1 LGHNA and CDR2 YSLEER. The CDR3 has 15 residues. V was shortened by 0 bases and J by 0 bases, with 7 bases between the two germline ends.

This sequence joins TRBV7-9 and TRBJ2-4; D call uncertain. V dropped 6 bases and J dropped 4 bases, with 7 bases sitting between them. The CDR3 contains 12 residues. The germline V gene encodes CDR1 SEHNR and CDR2 FQNEAQ (reference sequence). The CDR3 DNA is TGTGCCAGCAGTCTACAGAAAAACATTCAGTACTTC. This translates into CASSLQKNIQYF.

The genes are TRBV15 and TRBJ2-1; no firm D call. CDR1 is LNHNV and CDR2 is YYDKDF in the germline V gene (reference sequence). The CDR3 length is 13 residues. The V gene lost 1 base and the J gene lost 4 bases, with 5 bases spanning the gap. The CDR3 loop reads CATSRVNYNEQFF. The CDR3, as DNA: TGTGCCACCAGCAGAGTCAATTACAATGAGCAGTTCTTC.

The chain has TRBV7-9 and TRBJ2-7; D not resolved. V lost 5 bases, J lost 4 bases, and 12 bases lay in between. Looked up from germline, CDR1 is SEHNR and CDR2 is FQNEAQ (reference sequence). The CDR3 runs to 13 residues. CDR3: CASSLLTKYEQYF. CDR3 nucleotide sequence: TGTGCCAGCAGCCTCCTAACTAAATACGAGCAGTACTTC. The full variable domain, in which reference TRBV7-9 and TRBJ2-7 provide the parts outside the CDR3, is DTGVSQNPRHKITKRGQNVTFRCDPISEHNRLYWYRQTLGQGPEFLTYFQNEAQLEKSRLLSDRFSAERPKGSFSTLEIQRTEQGDSAMYLCASSLLTKYEQYFGPGTRLTVT.